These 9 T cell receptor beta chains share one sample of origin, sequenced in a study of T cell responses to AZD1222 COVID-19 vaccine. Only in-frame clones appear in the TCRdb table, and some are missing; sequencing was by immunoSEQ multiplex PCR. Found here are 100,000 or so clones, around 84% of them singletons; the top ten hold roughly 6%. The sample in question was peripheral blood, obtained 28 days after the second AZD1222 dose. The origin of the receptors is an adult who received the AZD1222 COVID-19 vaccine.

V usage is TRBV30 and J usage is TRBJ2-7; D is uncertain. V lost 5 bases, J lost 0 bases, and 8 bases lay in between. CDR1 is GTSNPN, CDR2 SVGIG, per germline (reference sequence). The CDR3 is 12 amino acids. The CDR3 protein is CAWGPSSYEQYF. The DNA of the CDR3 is TGTGCCTGGGGTCCGAGCTCCTACGAGCAGTACTTC.

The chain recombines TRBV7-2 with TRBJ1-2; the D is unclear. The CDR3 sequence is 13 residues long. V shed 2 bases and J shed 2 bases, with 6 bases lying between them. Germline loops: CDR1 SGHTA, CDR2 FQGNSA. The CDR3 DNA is TGTGCCAGCAGCTTACCACAGAACTATGGCTACACCTTC. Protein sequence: CASSLPQNYGYTF.

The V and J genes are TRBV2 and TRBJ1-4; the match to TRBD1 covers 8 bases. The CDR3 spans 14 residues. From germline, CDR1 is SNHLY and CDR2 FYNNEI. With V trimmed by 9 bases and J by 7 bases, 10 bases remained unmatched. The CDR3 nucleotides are TGTGCCAGTGATTCCGGGACAGGCGGTGAAAAACTGTTTTTT. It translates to CASDSGTGGEKLFF.

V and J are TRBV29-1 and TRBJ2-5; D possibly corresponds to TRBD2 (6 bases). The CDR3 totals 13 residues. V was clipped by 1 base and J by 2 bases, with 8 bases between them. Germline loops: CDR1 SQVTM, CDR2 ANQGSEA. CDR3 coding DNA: TGCAGCGTTGAAGGACTAGGTCAAGAGACCCAGTACTTC. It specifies CSVEGLGQETQYF.

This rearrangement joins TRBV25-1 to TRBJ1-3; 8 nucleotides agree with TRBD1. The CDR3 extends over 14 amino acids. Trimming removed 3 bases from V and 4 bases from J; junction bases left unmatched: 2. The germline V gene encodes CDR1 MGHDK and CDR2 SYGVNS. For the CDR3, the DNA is TGTGCCAGCAGTGATGACAGGGGAGGAAACACCATATATTTT. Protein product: CASSDDRGGNTIYF. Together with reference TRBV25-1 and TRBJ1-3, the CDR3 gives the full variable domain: EADIYQTPRYLVIGTGKKITLECSQTMGHDKMYWYQQDPGMELHLIHYSYGVNSTEKGDLSSESTVSRIRTEHFPLTLESARPSHTSQYLCASSDDRGGNTIYFGEGSWLTVV.

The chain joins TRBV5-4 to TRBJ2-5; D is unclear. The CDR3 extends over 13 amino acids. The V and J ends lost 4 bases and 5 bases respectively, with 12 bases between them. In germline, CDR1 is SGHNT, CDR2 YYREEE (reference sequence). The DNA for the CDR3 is TGTGCCAGCAGCGTAGTGGGTCGGGAGACCCAGTACTTC. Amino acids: CASSVVGRETQYF.

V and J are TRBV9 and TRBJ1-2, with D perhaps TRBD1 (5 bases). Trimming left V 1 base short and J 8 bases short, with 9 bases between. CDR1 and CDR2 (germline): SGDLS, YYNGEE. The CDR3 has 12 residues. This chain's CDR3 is CASSVLTAGYTF. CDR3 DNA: TGTGCCAGCAGCGTATTGACAGCGGGCTACACCTTC.

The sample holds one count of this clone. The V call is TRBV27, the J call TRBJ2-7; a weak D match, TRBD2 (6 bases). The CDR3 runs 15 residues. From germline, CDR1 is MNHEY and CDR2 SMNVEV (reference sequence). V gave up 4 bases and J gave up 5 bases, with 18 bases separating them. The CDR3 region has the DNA TGTGCCAGCAGTTCGCCGGGACTCCGGGACGACGAGCAGTACTTC. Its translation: CASSSPGLRDDEQYF.

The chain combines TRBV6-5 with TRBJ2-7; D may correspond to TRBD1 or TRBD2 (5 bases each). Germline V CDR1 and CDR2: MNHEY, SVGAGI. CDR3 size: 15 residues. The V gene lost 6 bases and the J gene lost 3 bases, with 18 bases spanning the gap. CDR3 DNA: TGTGCCAGCAGCGACCGGGACGGTTATTTCTACGAGCAGTACTTC. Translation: CASSDRDGYFYEQYF.